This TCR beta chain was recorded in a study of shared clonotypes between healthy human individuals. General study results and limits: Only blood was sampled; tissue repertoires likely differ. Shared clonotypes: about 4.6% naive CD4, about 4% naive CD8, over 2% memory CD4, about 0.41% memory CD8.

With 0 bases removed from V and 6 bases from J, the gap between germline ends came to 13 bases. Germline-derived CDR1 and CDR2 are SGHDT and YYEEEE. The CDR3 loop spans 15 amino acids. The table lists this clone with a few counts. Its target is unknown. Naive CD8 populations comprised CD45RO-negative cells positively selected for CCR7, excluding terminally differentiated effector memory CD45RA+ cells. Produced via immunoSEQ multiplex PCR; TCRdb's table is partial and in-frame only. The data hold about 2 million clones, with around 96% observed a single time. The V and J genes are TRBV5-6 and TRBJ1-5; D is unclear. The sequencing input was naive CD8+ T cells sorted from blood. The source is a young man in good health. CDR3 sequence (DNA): TGTGCCAGCAGCTTGGCTGGAGTGGCCTCTCAGCCCCAGCATTTT. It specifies CASSLAGVASQPQHF. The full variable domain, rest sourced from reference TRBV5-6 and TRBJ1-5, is DAGVTQSPTHLIKTRGQQVTLRCSPKSGHDTVSWYQQALGQGPQFIFQYYEEEERQRGNFPDRFSGHQFPNYSSELNVNALLLGDSALYLCASSLAGVASQPQHFGDGTRLSIL.